This TCR beta chain was sequenced for a study of T cell responses to AZD1222 COVID-19 vaccine. Points from the study as a whole: Donor demographics were predominantly white British with a female majority; clonal diversity may be underestimated. The reported proportion of spike-specific TCRs targeting unmutated variant regions was nearly half. CD4 TCRs linked to vaccination spanned spike, dominating at 160-218 and 743-854.

To note about this clone: Antigen unknown.

Using immunoSEQ multiplex PCR, the repertoire was profiled, and TCRdb retains in-frame clones only, with some absent. The sample yields 110,000 to 150,000 clones, more than 85% seen once. Sequences were derived from peripheral blood, sampled on day 0 of AZD1222 vaccination. The clonotype was recovered from an adult in good health.

DNA for the CDR3: TGTGCCAGCAGCTTGGAGGGAATGTGGTATGGCTACACCTTC. Encoded protein: CASSLEGMWYGYTF. The chain recombines TRBV5-6 with TRBJ1-2; no reliable D call. Trimming took off 0 bases at V and 5 bases at J, with 11 bases between the two ends. This CDR3 has 14 amino acids. Germline V gives CDR1 SGHDT, CDR2 YYEEEE.